The 27 T cell receptor beta chains reported below all come from one sample, sequenced in a study of post-analysis software for immune sequencing data. Points from the study as a whole: A handful of TRBV segments were significantly more frequent in patients than in controls. TRBV5-6, TRBV5-1 and TRBV20-1 were among these segments.

No antigen has been identified for these receptors. Built from TCR beta cDNA, the libraries had unique molecular identifiers in them. MiXCR, applied by TCRdb to the PCR reads, yields one record per CDR3 protein. The data contain about 770,000 distinct CDR3 sequences, roughly 50% of them seen just once; the ten biggest clones take up roughly 4.9%. Sequenced sample: blood. Source of these receptors: a girl aged 5-17 years with multiple sclerosis.

The rearrangement joins TRBV5-1 to TRBJ2-1, with TRBD1 matching 10 bases. CDR3 length equals 15 residues. Germline lookup yields CDR1 SGHRS and CDR2 YFSETQ. Trimming at V came to 0 bases and at J to 6 bases, leaving 3 bases not matched to a gene. The CDR3, as DNA: TGCGCCAGCAGCTTGGGCCGGGACAGGGGCAATGAGCAGTTCTTC. The encoded protein is CASSLGRDRGNEQFF.

This sequence joins TRBV14 and TRBJ2-1; 8 nucleotides align to TRBD2. This CDR3 has 13 amino acids. With 4 bases clipped from V and 8 bases from J, the junction kept 4 bases outside the gene matches. The V gene's germline CDR1 is SGHDN and CDR2 FVKESK. The CDR3 DNA reads TGTGCCAGCAGCCCAACTAGCGGTTATGAGCAGTTCTTC. Amino acids: CASSPTSGYEQFF. Based on the CDR3 plus reference TRBV14 and TRBJ2-1, the full variable domain is EAGVTQFPSHSVIEKGQTVTLRCDPISGHDNLYWYRRVMGKEIKFLLHFVKESKQDESGMPNNRFLAERTGGTYSTLKVQPAELEDSGVYFCASSPTSGYEQFFGPGTRLTVL.

This rearrangement joins TRBV4-1 to TRBJ1-2, with D unresolved. The CDR3 totals 15 residues. Germline loops: CDR1 MGHRA, CDR2 YSYEKL. Trimming stripped 4 bases from V and 5 bases from J, with 17 bases between. The CDR3 nucleotides read TGCGCCAGCAGCCGGTCAGGATCTCGCTTGTATGGCTACACCTTC. Translating gives CASSRSGSRLYGYTF.

The chain has TRBV5-1 and TRBJ2-3; D is tentatively TRBD1 or TRBD2 (5 bases each). Germline V lookup: CDR1 SGHRS, CDR2 YFSETQ. CDR3 length: 16 amino acids. V was trimmed by 0 bases and J by 5 bases, leaving 16 bases between them. DNA of the CDR3: TGCGCCAGCAGCTTGGCCCTGGGACGCGGTGAAGATACGCAGTATTTT. Translating gives CASSLALGRGEDTQYF.

This chain links TRBV15 with TRBJ2-3, with no clear D. This CDR3 has 15 residues. Per germline, CDR1 LNHNV and CDR2 YYDKDF (reference sequence). Trimming stripped 0 bases from V and 4 bases from J, with 11 bases between. CDR3 residues: CATSRDMGRADTQYF. The CDR3 region has the DNA TGTGCCACCAGCAGAGATATGGGCAGAGCAGATACGCAGTATTTT. Together with reference TRBV15 and TRBJ2-3, the CDR3 gives the full variable domain: DAMVIQNPRYQVTQFGKPVTLSCSQTLNHNVMYWYQQKSSQAPKLLFHYYDKDFNNEADTPDNFQSRRPNTSFCFLDIRSPGLGDTAMYLCATSRDMGRADTQYFGPGTRLTVL.

The V and J genes are TRBV6-1 and TRBJ2-4; the D call may be TRBD1 or TRBD2 (6 bases each). The germline gives CDR1 MNHNS, CDR2 SASEGT. V was trimmed by 1 base and J by 9 bases, leaving 19 bases between them. CDR3 length: 16 residues. The DNA of the CDR3 is TGTGCCAGCAGTGAAGTAAGGGGGGTCAGTTCAGGCATTCAGTACTTC. This translates into CASSEVRGVSSGIQYF.

This clonotype was detected a few times. CDR3 bases: TGTGCCAGCAGGCGCGTTGGCTATGGCTACACCTTC. The encoded protein is CASRRVGYGYTF. The V and J genes are TRBV7-2 and TRBJ1-2; D is undetermined. Germline lookup yields CDR1 SGHTA and CDR2 FQGNSA. Trimming took off 6 bases at V and 4 bases at J, with 9 bases between the two ends. The CDR3 is made up of 12 amino acids.

This clonotype was counted between two and nine times. This chain links TRBV5-1 with TRBJ2-3; 7 bases match TRBD2. This CDR3 contains 14 residues. CDR1 is SGHRS, CDR2 YFSETQ, per germline. The V segment lost 4 bases and the J segment 4 bases; nucleotides outside the gene matches: 6. CDR3 amino acids: CASSAQGGSDTQYF. CDR3 sequence (DNA): TGCGCCAGCAGCGCTCAGGGAGGGTCAGATACGCAGTATTTT.

This rearrangement joins TRBV12-3 or TRBV12-4 to TRBJ1-5; 7 bases fit TRBD1. J gave up 5 bases and V 1 base, and 5 bases lay outside the gene matches. The CDR3 runs to 15 residues. The CDR3 nucleotides are TGTGCCAGCAGTTTAGTGGGGACAGTCTATCAGCCCCAGCATTTT. Its translation is CASSLVGTVYQPQHF.

This clonotype has only a few counts. The genes are TRBV11-2 and TRBJ2-3, with D uncertain. Germline-derived CDR1 and CDR2 are SGHAT and FQNNGV. The ends were cut back, 0 bases at V and 5 bases at J, with 9 bases in the middle. The CDR3 runs to 14 residues. CDR3 amino acids: CASSLEPPGDTQYF. Written as DNA, the CDR3 is TGTGCCAGCAGCTTAGAGCCACCAGGAGATACGCAGTATTTT. The complete variable domain, with remaining parts taken from reference TRBV11-2 and TRBJ2-3, reads EAGVAQSPRYKIIEKRQSVAFWCNPISGHATLYWYQQILGQGPKLLIQFQNNGVVDDSQLPKDRFSAERLKGVDSTLKIQPAKLEDSAVYLCASSLEPPGDTQYFGPGTRLTVL.

The chain couples TRBV29-1 to TRBJ2-7; TRBD1 is a possible D gene (5 bases). V lost 6 bases to trimming and J lost 2 bases, with 14 bases between them. This CDR3 is 13 amino acids long. Germline V CDR1 and CDR2: SQVTM, ANQGSEA. The CDR3: CSVLETAAYEQYF. The CDR3 nucleotides are TGCAGCGTGTTGGAGACAGCTGCCTACGAGCAGTACTTC.

This chain connects TRBV9 to TRBJ2-1; TRBD2 agrees at 8 bases. CDR3 size: 15 residues. Germline-derived CDR1 and CDR2 are SGDLS and YYNGEE. With V trimmed by 0 bases and J by 5 bases, 4 bases remained unmatched. The CDR3 loop reads CASSVETSADNEQFF. Here the CDR3 DNA reads TGTGCCAGCAGCGTAGAGACTAGCGCCGACAATGAGCAGTTCTTC.

This clonotype was observed a handful of times. The chain has TRBV5-1 and TRBJ2-7; D perhaps matches TRBD2 (6 bases). Trimming cost V 5 bases and J 2 bases, with 14 bases left between them. Germline V gives CDR1 SGHRS, CDR2 YFSETQ. CDR3 size: 14 residues. In DNA form, the CDR3 reads TGCGCCAGCAGTCCGGGGGAGGTCCCCTACGAGCAGTACTTC. Amino acid sequence: CASSPGEVPYEQYF.

The rearrangement uses TRBV14 and TRBJ2-7, with TRBD1 matching 7 bases. This CDR3 comprises 14 residues. Germline CDR1 is SGHDN and CDR2 is FVKESK. Trimming cost V 6 bases and J 0 bases; bases outside gene matches: 5. This CDR3 is CASRRTGTSYEQYF. Here the CDR3 DNA reads TGTGCCAGCAGACGGACAGGCACCTCCTACGAGCAGTACTTC.

The chain carries TRBV29-1 and TRBJ2-4, with D unclear. The J call may be mistaken, given a closer DNA end match to TRBJ2-7. The CDR3 is made up of 10 amino acids. The germline V gene has CDR1 SQVTM and CDR2 ANQGSEA. CDR3 protein: CSVTGLEQYF. The DNA of the CDR3 is TGCAGCGTCACCGGGCTCGAGCAGTACTTC.

This chain connects TRBV5-1 to TRBJ1-2; weak D call: TRBD1 (5 bases). The CDR3 extends over 16 amino acids. CDR1 is SGHRS, CDR2 YFSETQ, per germline. The V gene lost 5 bases and the J gene lost 6 bases, with 23 bases spanning the gap. CDR3 sequence reads: CASSSDPGPGGNGYTF. CDR3 nucleotides: TGCGCCAGCAGTTCTGACCCGGGGCCAGGAGGCAATGGCTACACCTTC.

The V and J genes are TRBV5-1 and TRBJ1-1, with TRBD1 identical over 7 bases. The CDR3 is 14 amino acids. Germline values: CDR1 SGHRS, CDR2 YFSETQ. V lost 4 bases to trimming and J lost 8 bases; unmatched junction nucleotides: 11. CDR3 residues: CASSIEGAGVEAFF. The DNA of the CDR3 is TGCGCCAGCAGCATCGAGGGGGCGGGGGTGGAAGCTTTCTTT.

The rearrangement links TRBV20-1 to TRBJ1-2, with a weak D call TRBD1 (6 bases). The length of the CDR3 is 14 residues. V was trimmed by 6 bases and J by 8 bases, leaving 22 bases between them. Germline V lookup: CDR1 DFQATT, CDR2 SNEGSKA (reference sequence). The CDR3 DNA reads TGCAGTGCCCAGGGGAGGGGGGCGCAGGGAGGCTACACCTTC. Amino acids: CSAQGRGAQGGYTF.

This clonotype was detected only once. This chain links TRBV9 with TRBJ2-1, with D uncertain. V gave up 0 bases and J gave up 3 bases, with 10 bases separating them. The CDR3 is 15 amino acids. Germline loops: CDR1 SGDLS, CDR2 YYNGEE. This CDR3 reads CASSVAGLDYNEQFF. CDR3 in DNA: TGTGCCAGCAGCGTAGCTGGGTTGGACTACAATGAGCAGTTCTTC. The full variable domain, its missing parts supplied by reference TRBV9 and TRBJ2-1, is DSGVTQTPKHLITATGQRVTLRCSPRSGDLSVYWYQQSLDQGLQFLIQYYNGEERAKGNILERFSAQQFPDLHSELNLSSLELGDSALYFCASSVAGLDYNEQFFGPGTRLTVL.

V is TRBV27 and J is TRBJ2-5; 9 bases align to TRBD1. The V gene's germline CDR1 is MNHEY and CDR2 SMNVEV (reference sequence). V dropped 5 bases and J dropped 5; count of bases not matched to a gene: 12. CDR3 length: 16 residues. The CDR3 DNA sequence: TGTGCCAGCAGTAAGAGGGACAGGGCGAGAGGGGAGACCCAGTACTTC. Its protein is CASSKRDRARGETQYF.

This clonotype was seen repeatedly, ten times or more. The V call is TRBV29-1, the J call TRBJ1-1, with 7 bases aligning to TRBD1. The V segment lost 7 bases and the J segment 0 bases; nucleotides outside the gene matches: 11. The CDR3 has 15 amino acids. Germline loops: CDR1 SQVTM, CDR2 ANQGSEA. The CDR3 sequence: CSARDSTFMNTEAFF. The CDR3, as DNA: TGCAGCGCGAGGGACAGTACATTCATGAACACTGAAGCTTTCTTT.

V usage is TRBV24-1 and J usage is TRBJ2-1; D is perhaps TRBD2 (5 bases). Germline assignment: CDR1 KGHDR and CDR2 SFDVKD. V lost 11 bases and J lost 7, with 17 bases in between. This CDR3 comprises 13 residues. DNA for the CDR3: TGTGCCAGCAGCCAAGTGACGGGGAATGAGCAGTTCTTC. It specifies CASSQVTGNEQFF.

This chain uses TRBV7-3 with TRBJ2-5; no reliable D call. The J call may be wrong; the DNA end is better matched by TRBJ2-7. There are 13 residues in the CDR3. Germline V gene lookup returns CDR1 SGHTA and CDR2 FQGTGA. The CDR3 DNA follows: TGTGCCAGCAGCTTAACGTCCAACTACGAGCAGTACTTC. This sequence encodes CASSLTSNYEQYF.

V usage is TRBV7-9 and J usage is TRBJ1-2, with 8 positions matching TRBD1. This CDR3 has 14 amino acids. Germline CDR1 and CDR2: SEHNR and FQNEAQ (reference sequence). V dropped 5 bases and J dropped 5; count of bases not matched to a gene: 7. The CDR3 loop is CASSPGQGRYGYTF. The CDR3 DNA reads TGTGCCAGCAGCCCAGGACAGGGAAGATATGGCTACACCTTC.

This clonotype was found once. A single base separates this from a much larger clone, so it may be a read error. V is TRBV14 and J is TRBJ2-5; D perhaps matches TRBD2 (6 bases). The length of the CDR3 is 14 residues. The ends were cut back, 6 bases at V and 1 base at J, with 12 bases in the middle. The germline gives CDR1 SGHDN, CDR2 FVKESK. The CDR3 spells CASSRNGGQETQYF. CDR3 in DNA: TGTGCCAGCAGTCGAAACGGGGGCCAAGAGACCCAGTACTTC.

In its sample, this clonotype was seen a few times. The chain combines TRBV20-1 with TRBJ2-7; TRBD2 matches at 14 bases. Germline-derived CDR1 and CDR2 are DFQATT and SNEGSKA (reference sequence). V was clipped by 3 bases and J by 3 bases; unmatched bases: 4. The CDR3 runs to 15 residues. The CDR3 loop is CSASGGLAGGYEQYF. CDR3 nucleotide sequence: TGCAGTGCTAGCGGCGGACTAGCGGGGGGCTACGAGCAGTACTTC.

This rearrangement joins TRBV5-1 to TRBJ2-5; D is uncertain. Trimming shortened V by 2 bases and J by 2 bases, and 16 bases separated the two germline ends. The CDR3 runs to 16 residues. Germline CDR1 is SGHRS and CDR2 is YFSETQ. Here the CDR3 DNA reads TGCGCCAGCAGCTTTAGGGTCCTGGGCCGACAAGAGACCCAGTACTTC. It encodes CASSFRVLGRQETQYF. Combining the CDR3 with reference TRBV5-1 and TRBJ2-5 gives the whole variable domain KAGVTQTPRYLIKTRGQQVTLSCSPISGHRSVSWYQQTPGQGLQFLFEYFSETQRNKGNFPGRFSGRQFSNSRSEMNVSTLELGDSALYLCASSFRVLGRQETQYFGPGTRLLVL.